Ten or more counts support the clone carrying this T cell receptor beta chain. Its antigen is as yet unknown. The V end lost 6 bases, the J end lost 3 bases, and 14 bases lay between the germline ends. The germline V gene encodes CDR1 DFQATT and CDR2 SNEGSKA (reference sequence). The CDR3 sequence is 13 residues long. Using its own MiXCR run on the 5' RACE reads, TCRdb lists one record per CDR3 protein. The sample includes 140,000 to 150,000 distinct CDR3 sequences, more than 6.5% seen only once; the top ten take over 0.55%. This record comes from a study of T cells after yellow fever vaccination. Whole-study results and caveats: The booster response re-showed most primary clones: around 97% CD4, almost 90% CD8.

This receptor was taken from a man younger than 45 who received the YFV17D yellow fever vaccine. The J gene is TRBJ2-5, the V gene TRBV20-1; D possibly corresponds to TRBD1 (6 bases). Sequencing used CD4+ T cells sorted from PBMCs, obtained 10 days after the yellow fever booster vaccination. The CDR3 sequence is CSATQGPKETQYF. CDR3 nucleotides: TGCAGTGCCACTCAGGGGCCTAAAGAGACCCAGTACTTC.